The 20 T cell receptor beta chains below all came from one sample that was sequenced in a study of molecular identifiers for immune sequencing clone quantification. TCRdb ran MiXCR on the PCR reads and lists one entry per CDR3 protein. The repertoire has 490,000 or so distinct CDR3 sequences, about a quarter of them found once; the top ten carry 0.76%. Material: naive CD8+ T cells from blood, with Jurkat cell RNA spiked in. Stated subset: FACS-sorted CD8+CD4-CCR7+CD45RA+ naive T cells. These receptor sequences come from a human donor in good health. Some libraries in this study had Jurkat cell RNA spiked in.

The count of this clonotype is one. This chain connects TRBV5-4 to TRBJ2-7; D unclear. This CDR3 contains 14 residues. Deletions cut 3 bases from V and 2 bases from J, with 12 bases between. Germline V gene sequence: CDR1 SGHNT, CDR2 YYREEE (reference sequence). CDR3 loop: CASSCEDRPYEQYF. The CDR3 DNA is TGTGCCAGCAGCTGCGAAGATCGCCCCTACGAGCAGTACTTC.

As regards this clonotype: The conserved phenylalanine or tryptophan is not found at the CDR3 terminus, so this likely reflects a read error. The CDR3 coding sequence is TGCGCCAGCAGCTTTCTAACCCTGAACACTGAAGCTTTCCTT. Its protein is CASSFLTLNTEAFL. The chain is built from TRBV5-1 and TRBJ1-1; D is ambiguous. V dropped 2 bases and J dropped 0 bases, with 8 bases sitting between them. The CDR3 extends over 14 amino acids. Germline values: CDR1 SGHRS, CDR2 YFSETQ.

A single count supports this clonotype. This may be a read error: a much more frequent sequence differs by one nucleotide. The genes are TRBV13 and TRBJ1-5, with D uncertain. Trimming pared 4 bases from V and 3 bases from J, leaving 10 bases between. Germline assignment: CDR1 PRHDT and CDR2 FYEKMQ (reference sequence). The CDR3 is 14 amino acids. CDR3 nucleotides: TGTGCCAGCAGCTCCGGACGGAACAATCAGCCCCAGCATTTT. Protein product: CASSSGRNNQPQHF.

The rearrangement links TRBV20-1 to TRBJ2-3; TRBD2 matches 9 bases. The CDR3 spans 15 residues. The germline gives CDR1 DFQATT, CDR2 SNEGSKA (reference sequence). V was pared by 2 bases and J by 3 bases, with 6 bases of the junction left unmatched. CDR3: CSARLAGPTTDTQYF. The DNA of the CDR3 is TGCAGTGCTAGACTAGCGGGACCTACGACAGATACGCAGTATTTT.

This clonotype showed up many times. V and J are TRBV29-1 and TRBJ2-5; 8 bases agree with TRBD1. V shed 2 bases, J shed 13 bases, and the junction held 9 bases outside the gene matches. There are 12 residues in the CDR3. Germline assignment: CDR1 SQVTM and CDR2 ANQGSEA. Here the CDR3 reads CSVETGTGPGYF. CDR3 nucleotides: TGCAGCGTTGAAACCGGGACAGGACCCGGGTACTTC.

This clonotype was observed a few times. This chain links TRBV12-3 or TRBV12-4 with TRBJ2-1; TRBD1 matches 8 bases. This CDR3 contains 18 residues. The ends lost 3 bases at V and 5 bases at J; junction bases unmatched: 15. CDR3 amino acids: CASSFVLFQGARNNEQFF. DNA of the CDR3: TGTGCCAGCAGTTTTGTTCTGTTCCAGGGGGCTAGGAACAATGAGCAGTTCTTC.

The chain carries TRBV6-5 and TRBJ2-5; D unresolved. From germline, CDR1 is MNHEY and CDR2 SVGAGI. Trimming took off 2 bases at V and 2 bases at J, with 12 bases between the two ends. CDR3 length: 15 amino acids. The CDR3 loop reads CASSYLSGIQETQYF. As DNA, the CDR3 is TGTGCCAGCAGTTACCTCTCAGGCATACAAGAGACCCAGTACTTC.

This clonotype was detected only a few times. This chain uses TRBV27 with TRBJ1-1, with 10 bases lining up with TRBD1. Germline V gene sequence: CDR1 MNHEY, CDR2 SMNVEV (reference sequence). V was pared by 5 bases and J by 8 bases, with 14 bases of the junction left unmatched. The CDR3 runs 16 residues. The CDR3, as DNA: TGTGCCAGCAGTCTTCGGACAGGGGGTGTCCTGGGCGAAGCTTTCTTT. Translating gives CASSLRTGGVLGEAFF.

There are many counts of this clonotype. The rearrangement uses TRBV2 and TRBJ1-5, with D hard to call. V gave up 7 bases and J gave up 4 bases, with 14 bases separating them. Germline CDR1 reads SNHLY; CDR2 reads FYNNEI. The CDR3 runs to 14 residues. The CDR3 protein is CASIGLDGNQPQHF. CDR3 DNA: TGTGCCAGCATAGGGTTGGACGGGAATCAGCCCCAGCATTTT.

This clonotype was counted many times. This chain connects TRBV27 to TRBJ1-2; D remains ambiguous. CDR1 is MNHEY and CDR2 is SMNVEV in the germline V gene (reference sequence). The CDR3 is 13 residues long. V dropped 0 bases and J dropped 2 bases, with 4 bases sitting between them. CDR3 amino acids: CASSLSVNYGYTF. The CDR3 DNA follows: TGTGCCAGCAGTTTATCAGTAAACTATGGCTACACCTTC.

Worth noting for this clonotype: This CDR3 fails to terminate in the conserved phenylalanine or tryptophan, so it likely reflects a read error. V is TRBV7-9 and J is TRBJ2-1, with D possibly matching TRBD2 (6 bases). CDR3 length: 14 residues. The germline CDR1 and CDR2 sequences are SEHNR and FQNEAQ (reference sequence). V was clipped by 4 bases and J by 0 bases, with 7 bases between them. CDR3 bases: TGTGCCAGCAGCTGGGACTTCTCCTACAATGAGCAGTTCTAC. It specifies CASSWDFSYNEQFY.

This clonotype was recorded a few times. The rearrangement uses TRBV12-3 or TRBV12-4 and TRBJ2-1; D uncertain. V lost 3 bases, J lost 0 bases, and 6 bases lay in between. The CDR3 contains 14 residues. CDR3 in amino acids: CASSLVDSYNEQFF. CDR3 in DNA: TGTGCCAGCAGTTTGGTTGACTCCTACAATGAGCAGTTCTTC.

The V call is TRBV19, the J call TRBJ2-1, with D unclear. This CDR3 region has 15 residues. Trimming removed 5 bases from V and 7 bases from J, with 18 bases in between. Per germline, CDR1 LNHDA and CDR2 SQIVND (reference sequence). CDR3 coding DNA: TGTGCCAGTAGTGATCCCAGTGGTCTCAGGAATGAGCAGTTCTTC. Translated: CASSDPSGLRNEQFF.

There are many counts of this clonotype. This chain uses TRBV10-3 with TRBJ2-7; TRBD1 agrees at 8 bases. V dropped 4 bases and J dropped 7; count of bases not matched to a gene: 9. CDR3 length equals 14 residues. Per germline, CDR1 ENHRY and CDR2 SYGVKD. The CDR3 protein is CAISGGDRPGEQYF. The CDR3 DNA sequence: TGTGCCATCAGTGGAGGGGACAGGCCTGGTGAGCAGTACTTC.

This clonotype has more than one count but fewer than ten. The chain has TRBV20-1 and TRBJ1-1; D is unclear. CDR3 length: 14 residues. V shed 5 bases and J shed 2 bases, with 15 bases lying between them. CDR1 and CDR2 (germline): DFQATT, SNEGSKA (reference sequence). The CDR3 region has the DNA TGCAGTGCTCACCCCAAGGGCCGAAACACTGAAGCTTTCTTT. It yields the protein CSAHPKGRNTEAFF.

This clonotype was seen only a few times. The rearrangement uses TRBV6-5 and TRBJ2-5; D unclear. The V end lost 6 bases, the J end lost 7 bases, and 15 bases lay between the germline ends. Germline CDR1 and CDR2: MNHEY and SVGAGI. The CDR3 contains 13 residues. CDR3: CASRPPGLWTQYF. CDR3 coding DNA: TGTGCCAGCAGACCCCCGGGCCTTTGGACCCAGTACTTC.

This clonotype was recorded at least ten times. The chain combines TRBV29-1 with TRBJ1-1; maybe TRBD1 (6 bases). The CDR3 runs 12 residues. CDR1 SQVTM and CDR2 ANQGSEA come from the germline V gene. V was pared by 7 bases and J by 4 bases, with 13 bases between. CDR3 amino acids: CSAPTGPTEAFF. The CDR3 DNA follows: TGCAGCGCCCCAACAGGGCCCACTGAAGCTTTCTTT.

The chain recombines TRBV12-3 or TRBV12-4 with TRBJ2-5; 12 nucleotides match TRBD1. V lost 2 bases, J lost 4 bases, and 2 bases stayed unmatched. CDR3 size: 15 residues. The CDR3 sequence: CASSLLGQGAETQYF. CDR3 coding DNA: TGTGCCAGCAGTTTATTGGGACAGGGGGCAGAGACCCAGTACTTC.

This clonotype was picked up a small number of times. DNA of the CDR3: TGTGCCAGTAGTACCCAGACTGACCCACAGGAGACCCAGTACTTC. Protein: CASSTQTDPQETQYF. V and J are TRBV19 and TRBJ2-5, with D uncertain. CDR3 length: 15 amino acids. V was trimmed by 4 bases and J by 5 bases, leaving 17 bases between them. Germline CDR1 LNHDA, CDR2 SQIVND (reference sequence).

The rearrangement uses TRBV4-3 and TRBJ2-2; 8 positions match TRBD2. The trim removed 0 bases at V and 2 bases at J, leaving 5 bases unmatched. Germline assignment: CDR1 LGHNA and CDR2 YSLEER. The CDR3 is 17 amino acids. CDR3 bases: TGCGCCAGCAGCCAAGATCTGAGCGGGAGCAACACCGGGGAGCTGTTTTTT. Protein product: CASSQDLSGSNTGELFF.